This T cell receptor (beta chain) was retrieved from a study of metastatic and nonmetastatic thyroid tumors (TCRdb year 2020). Turning to the overall study: Repertoires were compared across peripheral blood and tumor or nodule tissue samples from malignant and benign thyroid patients.

V lost 6 bases and J lost 5 bases, and the count of bases not matched to a germline gene is 8. Per the germline V gene (reference sequence), DFQATT is the CDR1 and SNEGSKA is the CDR2. From cysteine to phenylalanine, the CDR3 is 13 amino acids long. Of the read, only the CDR3 DNA is kept; its 39 bases are in frame from base 1. This clone was detected a few times. No cognate antigen has been identified for it. The record has no base qualities; no much larger clone is one base away. Receptors were amplified or captured by PCR. These reads were obtained on an Illumina HiSeq 4000. High-throughput sequencing was used to profile the TCR beta-chain CDR3 region of each patient. In the authors' own workflow: A classifier to discriminate distant-metastatic papillary thyroid cancer patients was built from CDR3 differences across clinicopathological groups. To measure repertoire diversity the researchers used the Shannon index, while the Morisita-Horn index served to gauge how similar the tumor and blood repertoires were. Clones were called with MiXCR by TCRdb after fastp trimmed the public reads at Q25, and only in-frame beta chains were retained. The V and J calls come from TCRdb's annotation, not from the publication. For this sample the table gives roughly 8,900 clones, of which approximately 30% were detected only once. Less than 15% of the sample comes from the top ten.

The study at large found these results: In both blood and tumor samples, TCR beta diversity was reported to be significantly higher in malignant tumors than in benign nodules.

None of the patients had been given any treatment before thyroid surgery. Using T-cell receptor beta sequencing, the study looked back at clinical samples from patients collected from about 2011 to 2018. Material for sequencing was adjacent normal tissue. The chain is made from TRBV20-1 and TRBJ1-1; TRBD1 matches 8 bases in the middle. This TCR was recovered from a female donor with papillary thyroid cancer or a benign thyroid nodule (not recorded which). Some clones in this sample may be carry-over from other donors' samples. The DNA reads TGCAGTGCCGTGCCAGGGGGCAGAACTGAAGCTTTCTTT. This codes for CSAVPGGRTEAFF.